The clone carrying this TCR beta chain was seen a few times. Its antigen is still unknown. TCRdb independently ran MiXCR on the reads; one entry per CDR3 protein. The table includes about 260,000 distinct CDR3 sequences, roughly 15% detected once. The data were taken from a study of T cell repertoires in cytomegalovirus infection. Across the study: Based on public TCR beta signatures, there were indications of CMV infection and of a matching HLA type.

General observations from the study: Summed frequency of shared TCR beta families picked out CMV carriers who also had the relevant HLA. CMV-specific TCR beta clonotypes restricted by HLA-C were the ones dominating the ex vivo response.

This CDR3 contains 12 residues. Trimming removed 3 bases from V and 7 bases from J, with 10 bases in between. Germline values: CDR1 SQVTM, CDR2 ANQGSEA. This receptor was identified in a human donor in good health (CMV status not recorded). Some clones in this sample may be carry-over from other donors' samples. The sequenced sample consisted of PBMCs. The chain employs TRBV29-1 and TRBJ2-1; no clear D gene. This CDR3 is CSVDWLRNEQFF. The DNA for the CDR3 is TGCAGCGTTGATTGGCTCAGGAATGAGCAGTTCTTC.